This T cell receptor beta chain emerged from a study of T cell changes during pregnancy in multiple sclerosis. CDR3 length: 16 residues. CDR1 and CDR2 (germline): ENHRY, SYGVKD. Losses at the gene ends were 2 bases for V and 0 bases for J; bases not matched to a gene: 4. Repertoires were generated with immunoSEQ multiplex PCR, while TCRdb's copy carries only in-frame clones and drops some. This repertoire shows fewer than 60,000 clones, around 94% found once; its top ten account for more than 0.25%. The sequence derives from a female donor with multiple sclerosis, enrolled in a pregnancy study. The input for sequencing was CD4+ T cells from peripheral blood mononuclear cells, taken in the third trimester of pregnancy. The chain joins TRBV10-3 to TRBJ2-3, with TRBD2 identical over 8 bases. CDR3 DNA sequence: TGTGCCATCAGTGAGGAGCGGGGGAGGAGCACAGATACGCAGTATTTT. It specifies CAISEERGRSTDTQYF.